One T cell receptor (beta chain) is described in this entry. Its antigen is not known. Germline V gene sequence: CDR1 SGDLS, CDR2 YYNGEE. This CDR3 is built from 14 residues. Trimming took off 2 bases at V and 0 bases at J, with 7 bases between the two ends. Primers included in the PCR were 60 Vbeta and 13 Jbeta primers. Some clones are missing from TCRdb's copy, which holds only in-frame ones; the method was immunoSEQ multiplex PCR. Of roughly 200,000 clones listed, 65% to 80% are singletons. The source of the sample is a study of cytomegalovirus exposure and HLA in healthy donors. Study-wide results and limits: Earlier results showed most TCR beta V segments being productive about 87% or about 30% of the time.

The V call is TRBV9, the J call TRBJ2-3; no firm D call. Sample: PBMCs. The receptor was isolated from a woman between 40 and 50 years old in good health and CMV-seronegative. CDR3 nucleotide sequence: TGTGCCAGCAGCGTCCTTTCTAGCACAGATACGCAGTATTTT. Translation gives CASSVLSSTDTQYF. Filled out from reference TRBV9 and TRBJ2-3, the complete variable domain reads DSGVTQTPKHLITATGQRVTLRCSPRSGDLSVYWYQQSLDQGLQFLIQYYNGEERAKGNILERFSAQQFPDLHSELNLSSLELGDSALYFCASSVLSSTDTQYFGPGTRLTVL.